This is a list of T cell receptor beta chains from one sample in a study of blood T cell repertoires in COVID-19. The protocol was immunoSEQ multiplex PCR, while the TCRdb copy is restricted to in-frame clones and leaves out a portion. The sample lists approximately 130,000 clones, about 83% occurring once. The sample taken for sequencing was peripheral blood. The receptors were sampled from a human donor in a cohort sampled during active COVID-19. Each CDR3 is given with its conserved first and last residue. A D gene is named only where the DNA matches it firmly.

CDR3 length,J gene,D gene,V gene,CDR3 protein
19,TRBJ2-1,TRBD2,TRBV5-1,CASSLASGPAGVSYNEQFF
15,TRBJ1-3,NA,TRBV2,CASSTGIWSGNTIYF
12,TRBJ2-3,NA,TRBV6-5,CASSSFGTRSYF
14,TRBJ1-1,NA,TRBV19,CASIMAGANTEAFF
13,TRBJ1-1,NA,TRBV5-1,CASSHGDSTEAFF
13,TRBJ1-4,TRBD1,TRBV29-1,CSVGQVVNEKLFF
13,TRBJ2-7,TRBD1,TRBV28,CASSQETGGEQYF
16,TRBJ1-1,TRBD1,TRBV14,CASSLRTGGGVTEAFF
17,TRBJ2-3,TRBD2,TRBV7-6,CASSLEASGVWADTQYF
15,TRBJ2-1,NA,TRBV5-1,CASRPGVADYNEQFF
17,TRBJ1-6,NA,TRBV18,CASSPFPGKSYNSPLHF
11,TRBJ1-2,NA,TRBV6-6,CASSYGTSDTF
15,TRBJ1-1,TRBD1,TRBV5-1,CASSLGTGLSTEAFF
15,TRBJ2-3,NA,TRBV6-6,CASSYSGGTTDTQYF
17,TRBJ1-1,TRBD1,TRBV7-6,CASSLFGTGGLNTEAFF
16,TRBJ1-4,TRBD1,TRBV9,CASSISGTGGYEKLFF
14,TRBJ2-1,TRBD2,TRBV27,CASGLAGPYNEQFF
15,TRBJ2-3,NA,TRBV5-8,CATSHGGALTDTQYF
18,TRBJ2-6,NA,TRBV10-3,CAISEFREGSSGANVLTF
15,TRBJ1-3,NA,TRBV15,CATSLRLISGNTIYF
18,TRBJ2-6,TRBD1,TRBV5-1,CASSWGQGAGSGANVLTF
14,TRBJ2-5,NA,TRBV10-3,CAISDAGREETQYF
16,TRBJ1-6,NA,TRBV5-4,CASSQDSSPSNSPLHF
15,TRBJ1-5,NA,TRBV25-1,CASSESTLSNQPQHF
14,TRBJ2-7,NA,TRBV21-1,CASSTRLTGPEQYF
14,TRBJ2-7,TRBD2,TRBV18,CASSEAGGSYEQYF
13,TRBJ1-2,NA,TRBV4-1,CASSQAGNYGYTF
16,TRBJ1-4,NA,TRBV30,CAWRSKGRATNEKLFF
14,TRBJ2-2,TRBD1,TRBV27,CASSFTGVPGELFF
18,TRBJ2-5,TRBD2,TRBV3-1/TRBV3-2,CASSPRDGAGGPEETQYF
12,TRBJ2-3,NA,TRBV11-2,CASSREGDTQYF
14,TRBJ1-3,NA,TRBV10-3,CAISVTEGGNTIYF
12,TRBJ2-2,NA,TRBV5-6,CASSFSTGELFF
15,TRBJ1-1,NA,TRBV9,CASSVGSRGGTEAFF
15,TRBJ2-6,NA,TRBV30,CAWSVRGSGANVLTF
16,TRBJ1-1,NA,TRBV3-1/TRBV3-2,CASSQGFSQKNTEAFF
13,TRBJ1-2,TRBD1,TRBV12-3/TRBV12-4,CASSQDRVGGYTF
17,TRBJ2-3,TRBD2,TRBV5-1,CASRSLAGGLGTDTQYF
15,TRBJ2-5,NA,TRBV7-9,CASSLGYSHQETQYF
18,TRBJ2-7,TRBD2,TRBV7-8,CASSPQGGLAGFSYEQYF
16,TRBJ1-1,NA,TRBV29-1,CSVATEGRPRGTEAFF
14,TRBJ1-1,NA,TRBV2,CASSLSKGFLGAFF
12,TRBJ1-2,NA,TRBV7-9,CASSLPGYGYTF
15,TRBJ2-3,TRBD2,TRBV4-1,CASSSAGGLRDTQYF
15,TRBJ2-4,NA,TRBV3-1/TRBV3-2,CASSPGGLAKNIQYF
14,TRBJ1-3,NA,TRBV6-5,CASRLEMAGNTIYF
17,TRBJ2-2,NA,TRBV21-1,CASSKRDSGGNTGELFF
13,TRBJ2-3,NA,TRBV9,CASSRRGPDTQYF
14,TRBJ1-2,NA,TRBV5-1,CASSLGEQGRGYTF